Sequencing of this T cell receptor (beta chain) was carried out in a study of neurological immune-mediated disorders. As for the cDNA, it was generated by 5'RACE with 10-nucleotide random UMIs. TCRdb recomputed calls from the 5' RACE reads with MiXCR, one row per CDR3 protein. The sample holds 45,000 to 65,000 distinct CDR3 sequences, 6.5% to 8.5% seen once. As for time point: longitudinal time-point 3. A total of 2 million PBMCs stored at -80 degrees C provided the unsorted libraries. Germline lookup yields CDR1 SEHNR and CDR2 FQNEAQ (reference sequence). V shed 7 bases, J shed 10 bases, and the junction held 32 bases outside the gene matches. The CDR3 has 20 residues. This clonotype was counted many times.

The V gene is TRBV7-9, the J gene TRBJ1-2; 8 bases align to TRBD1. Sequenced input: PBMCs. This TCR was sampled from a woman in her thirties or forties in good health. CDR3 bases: TGTGCCAGCACCGGGGTGTATCAAACCGGGACAGGACCCGCGGCTGGTGACTACACCTTC. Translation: CASTGVYQTGTGPAAGDYTF.